Each of the 14 T cell receptor beta chains below was sequenced from the same sample in a study of PD-1 blockade in mismatch repair-deficient tumors. The table came from immunoSEQ multiplex PCR; TCRdb's copy has only in-frame clones and leaves some out. Among about 68,000 clones, 60% to 80% were seen once, and the ten largest hold roughly 6%. This material consisted of peripheral blood, taken 2 weeks after starting pembrolizumab. These TCRs come from an adult with mismatch repair-deficient cancer.

The chain employs TRBV21-1 and TRBJ2-3; the table's D call of TRBD2 was not tested on the DNA. TRBV21-1 counts as a pseudogene. There are 18 residues in the CDR3. The CDR3 DNA is TGTGCCAGCAGCAAGGGGACTAGCGGGAGTCATGTCACAGATACGCAGTATTTT. Translated, it gives CASSKGTSGSHVTDTQYF.

V is TRBV9 and J is TRBJ2-7; no clear D. V lost 0 bases, J lost 2 bases, and 9 bases lay in between. CDR1 is SGDLS, CDR2 YYNGEE, per germline. The CDR3 has 14 amino acids. CDR3 in DNA: TGTGCCAGCAGCGTAGCATCTCTAGCCTACGAGCAGTACTTC. It specifies CASSVASLAYEQYF.

V and J are TRBV5-1 and TRBJ2-5; D remains unclear. This CDR3 is built from 13 residues. V was clipped by 0 bases and J by 3 bases, with 6 bases between them. CDR1 is SGHRS and CDR2 is YFSETQ in the germline V gene. The CDR3 DNA sequence: TGCGCCAGCAGCTTGGTGGTGGAAGAGACCCAGTACTTC. As protein: CASSLVVEETQYF. The variable domain in full, completed from reference TRBV5-1 and TRBJ2-5, reads KAGVTQTPRYLIKTRGQQVTLSCSPISGHRSVSWYQQTPGQGLQFLFEYFSETQRNKGNFPGRFSGRQFSNSRSEMNVSTLELGDSALYLCASSLVVEETQYFGPGTRLLVL.

This chain uses TRBV7-2 with TRBJ1-3; TRBD1 might be the D (6 bases). V was clipped by 6 bases and J by 3 bases, with 15 bases between them. Germline V gives CDR1 SGHTA, CDR2 FQGNSA. The CDR3 runs to 15 residues. In nucleotides, the CDR3 is TGTGCCAGCAGTCGTGAGGACAGAGTTGGAAACACCATATATTTT. This encodes CASSREDRVGNTIYF.

V is TRBV11-2 and J is TRBJ1-1, with no clear D. The CDR3 length is 13 residues. Germline CDR1 SGHAT, CDR2 FQNNGV. V was pared by 5 bases and J by 0 bases, with 7 bases between. This chain's CDR3 is CASSATLNTEAFF. CDR3 bases: TGTGCCAGCAGCGCGACCTTGAACACTGAAGCTTTCTTT.

In this sample, this clone turned up once. The chain is built from TRBV19 and TRBJ2-1, with D hard to call. The CDR3 spans 15 residues. V was trimmed by 0 bases and J by 0 bases, leaving 6 bases between them. The germline V gene encodes CDR1 LNHDA and CDR2 SQIVND (reference sequence). In DNA, the CDR3 is TGTGCCAGTAGTATAGATACTGCCTCCTACAATGAGCAGTTCTTC. Amino acids: CASSIDTASYNEQFF. Full variable domain (outside the CDR3, taken from reference TRBV19 and TRBJ2-1): DGGITQSPKYLFRKEGQNVTLSCEQNLNHDAMYWYRQDPGQGLRLIYYSQIVNDFQKGDIAEGYSVSREKKESFPLTVTSAQKNPTAFYLCASSIDTASYNEQFFGPGTRLTVL.

The J gene is TRBJ1-2, the V gene TRBV11-2, with D maybe TRBD1 (5 bases). This CDR3 is built from 14 residues. V was trimmed by 1 base and J by 6 bases, leaving 12 bases between them. The germline V gene encodes CDR1 SGHAT and CDR2 FQNNGV. Here the CDR3 reads CASSLGDPADGYTF. The CDR3 DNA reads TGTGCCAGCAGCTTAGGGGACCCAGCGGATGGCTACACCTTC.

The chain has TRBV4-1 and TRBJ1-2; D is unresolved. This CDR3 is 13 amino acids long. CDR1 and CDR2 from the germline V gene are MGHRA and YSYEKL. Trimming cost V 2 bases and J 8 bases, with 12 bases left between them. In DNA, the CDR3 is TGCGCCAGCAGCCAATCGGGCCCCCTGGGCTACACCTTC. Translating it yields CASSQSGPLGYTF.

This clone turned up a few times. V is TRBV11-2 and J is TRBJ2-2; D call uncertain. CDR1 SGHAT and CDR2 FQNNGV come from the germline V gene. This CDR3 comprises 15 residues. Trimming removed 2 bases from V and 1 base from J, with 8 bases in between. The CDR3 DNA is TGTGCCAGCAGCTTATTAGGCCGGAACACCGGGGAGCTGTTTTTT. Translation gives CASSLLGRNTGELFF.

The J gene is TRBJ2-7, the V gene TRBV12-5, with no clear D. The CDR3 runs 13 residues. V lost 6 bases to trimming and J lost 2 bases, with 11 bases between them. Germline V gene sequence: CDR1 LGHNT, CDR2 FRNRAP. The CDR3 DNA reads as TGTGCTAGTGGCCCCCCCGATACCTACGAGCAGTACTTC. Residues: CASGPPDTYEQYF.

The V call is TRBV5-1, the J call TRBJ1-4; no clear D. CDR3 length: 16 residues. Germline lookup yields CDR1 SGHRS and CDR2 YFSETQ. Trimming stripped 0 bases from V and 7 bases from J, with 16 bases between. CDR3 sequence reads: CASSLGSSFLGEKLFF. CDR3 in DNA: TGCGCCAGCAGCTTGGGGTCCAGCTTCCTTGGTGAAAAACTGTTTTTT.

The CDR3 DNA reads TGTGCCAGCAGCTTAACTGGGGCTAGCGGGCGGGCCCCCACAGATACGCAGTATTTT. Translated: CASSLTGASGRAPTDTQYF. J is TRBJ2-3 and V is TRBV7-3, with 8 bases matching TRBD2. There are 19 residues in the CDR3. Germline V gene lookup returns CDR1 SGHTA and CDR2 FQGTGA. Trimming cost V 0 bases and J 2 bases; bases outside gene matches: 13.

The chain uses TRBV4-3 and TRBJ2-1, with D possibly matching TRBD2 (6 bases). Germline values: CDR1 LGHNA, CDR2 YSLEER. The V end lost 6 bases, the J end lost 0 bases, and 12 bases lay between the germline ends. This CDR3 contains 15 residues. The CDR3 region has the DNA TGCGCCAGCAGTGCTAGCGCAGACTCCTACAATGAGCAGTTCTTC. It codes for CASSASADSYNEQFF.

V is TRBV5-1 and J is TRBJ2-7, with TRBD2 matching 12 bases. Losses at the gene ends were 4 bases for V and 5 bases for J; bases not matched to a gene: 10. CDR3 length equals 16 residues. The germline gives CDR1 SGHRS, CDR2 YFSETQ. DNA for the CDR3: TGCGCCAGCAGCGGGAGGGCTAGCGGGAGGGCGGACGAGCAGTACTTC. This gives the protein CASSGRASGRADEQYF.